This is a list of T cell receptor beta chains from one sample in a study of beta chain features in type 1 diabetes. Sequencing used immunoSEQ multiplex PCR; TCRdb keeps in-frame clones, though not all of them. Of around 16,000 clones detected, under 80% appear once; the ten largest clones hold 0.79%. Sequencing was carried out using stem cell memory CD4+ T cells from blood. These receptors came from a man in his thirties or forties with type 1 diabetes. Each CDR3 is given with its conserved first and last residue. D genes are given only for firm matches. Clone size is stated in some rows and not others, as once, few, many or a class when expanded.

TRBJ2-7 NA TRBV14 TRBD1 CASSAYRGPYEQYF TGTGCCAGCAGCGCGTACAGGGGGCCCTACGAGCAGTACTTC
TRBJ1-1 NA TRBV10-3 TRBD1 CAIRRDRAGFDSDTEAFF TGTGCCATCAGAAGGGACAGGGCTGGATTCGATTCGGACACTGAAGCTTTCTTT
TRBJ2-2 NA TRBV25-1 NA CASSDPRGAGELFF TGTGCCAGCAGTGACCCCCGGGGGGCAGGGGAGCTGTTTTTT
TRBJ1-3 NA TRBV7-2 TRBD1 CASSLTGSGNTIYF TGTGCCAGCAGCTTGACAGGGTCTGGAAACACCATATATTTT
TRBJ2-5 few TRBV5-1 TRBD1 CASSKIPGQQETQYF TGCGCCAGCAGTAAAATCCCGGGACAGCAAGAGACCCAGTACTTC
TRBJ2-1 few TRBV7-2 NA CASSLVSGISYNEQFF TGTGCCAGCAGCTTAGTTTCGGGGATCTCCTACAATGAGCAGTTCTTC
TRBJ1-1 NA TRBV4-2 TRBD1 CASSLIGTGVNTEAFF TGTGCCAGCAGCTTGATAGGGACAGGGGTGAACACTGAAGCTTTCTTT
TRBJ2-3 NA TRBV5-6 TRBD2 CASSLAGGGAVTQYF TGTGCCAGCAGCTTGGCTGGCGGGGGGGCCGTTACGCAGTATTTT
TRBJ1-2 NA TRBV28 NA CASSAATGLFYGYTF TGTGCCAGCAGTGCTGCAACAGGGCTGTTCTATGGCTACACCTTC
TRBJ1-6 NA TRBV27 TRBD1 CASSLAGQGESPLHF TGTGCCAGCAGTTTGGCTGGACAGGGGGAGTCACCCCTCCACTTT
TRBJ2-1 few TRBV19 NA CASSIAVSYNEQFF TGTGCCAGTAGTATAGCGGTCTCCTACAATGAGCAGTTCTTC
TRBJ2-7 NA TRBV7-2 TRBD1 CASRLGTGSIGSYYEQYF TGTGCCAGCAGGTTAGGGACAGGGTCGATCGGGTCCTACTACGAGCAGTACTTC
TRBJ2-1 NA TRBV2 TRBD1 CASSEGQGVVYEQFF TGTGCCAGCAGTGAGGGACAGGGGGTTGTGTATGAGCAGTTCTTC
TRBJ1-5 once TRBV2 TRBD1 CASSGYGQGQPQHF TGTGCCAGCAGTGGATACGGACAGGGGCAGCCCCAGCATTTT
TRBJ2-5 NA TRBV10-2 NA CASRQGIAQETQYF TGCGCCAGCAGACAGGGAATTGCCCAAGAGACCCAGTACTTC
TRBJ1-3 NA TRBV28 NA CASQDRSSGNTIYF TGTGCCAGCCAAGACAGGTCGTCTGGAAACACCATATATTTT
TRBJ2-2 NA TRBV7-2 NA CASSLTQSGELFF TGTGCCAGCAGCTTAACACAGAGCGGGGAGCTGTTTTTT
TRBJ2-1 few TRBV28 NA CASHGRAGFGYNEQFF TGTGCCAGCCATGGCCGTGCAGGGTTCGGCTACAATGAGCAGTTCTTC
TRBJ2-1 NA TRBV7-9 NA CASAPWGGLYDEQFF TGTGCCAGCGCCCCGTGGGGGGGGCTTTATGATGAGCAGTTCTTC
TRBJ2-1 NA TRBV4-1 TRBD2 CASSPSGGGPPYNEQFF TGCGCCAGCAGCCCTAGCGGGGGGGGTCCCCCCTACAATGAGCAGTTCTTC
TRBJ1-4 NA TRBV29-1 TRBD1 CSARQGRNEKLFF TGCAGCGCGAGACAGGGCCGGAATGAAAAACTGTTTTTT
TRBJ1-2 few TRBV7-2 NA CASSLALVARDGYTF TGTGCCAGCAGCTTAGCCCTAGTAGCCCGGGATGGCTACACCTTC
TRBJ2-6 NA TRBV5-4 TRBD1 CASSLEQGAYGANVLTF TGTGCCAGCAGCTTGGAACAGGGGGCTTACGGGGCCAACGTCCTGACTTTC
TRBJ2-7 NA TRBV5-1 NA CASSPGHTSQYF TGCGCCAGCAGCCCGGGACACACGTCGCAGTACTTC
TRBJ2-7 few TRBV7-8 NA CASSQERSSYEQYF TGTGCCAGCAGTCAAGAGAGGAGCTCCTACGAGCAGTACTTC
TRBJ2-6 NA TRBV18 NA CASSSKTGVSGANVLTF TGTGCCAGCTCATCCAAAACAGGCGTCTCTGGGGCCAACGTCCTGACTTTC
TRBJ2-1 NA TRBV12-2 NA CASRTPLQGTSNEQFF TGTGCAAGTCGCACTCCCCTGCAGGGAACGTCCAATGAGCAGTTCTTC
TRBJ1-5 NA TRBV6-1 NA CATPSVPGSNQPQHF TGTGCCACCCCTTCCGTTCCGGGGTCTAATCAGCCCCAGCATTTT
TRBJ2-7 NA TRBV28 TRBD2 CASRTAGGQGYEQYF TGTGCCAGCAGAACTGCGGGGGGGCAGGGCTACGAGCAGTACTTC
TRBJ1-6 NA TRBV2 NA CASSVNVASPLHF TGTGCCAGCAGTGTCAATGTAGCTTCACCCCTCCACTTT
TRBJ2-7 once TRBV4-2 TRBD1 CASSPGTGVNEQYF TGTGCCAGCAGCCCTGGGACAGGGGTAAACGAGCAGTACTTC
TRBJ2-1 few TRBV29-1 TRBD2 CSVAGLAGASSYNEQFF TGCAGCGTTGCAGGGCTAGCGGGGGCGAGCTCCTACAATGAGCAGTTCTTC
TRBJ1-1 NA TRBV10-2 NA CASSESFGVEAFF TGCGCCAGCAGTGAGTCATTCGGGGTTGAAGCTTTCTTT
TRBJ2-7 NA TRBV5-1 NA CASSSGQGYSYEQYF TGCGCCAGCAGCTCGGGCCAGGGATACTCCTACGAGCAGTACTTC
TRBJ2-1 NA TRBV5-1 TRBD2 CASSLPLAGEWFF TGCGCCAGCAGCTTACCCCTAGCGGGGGAGTGGTTCTTC
TRBJ2-5 NA TRBV10-1 TRBD2 CASSEWTSGGLPQKTQYF TGCGCCAGCAGTGAGTGGACTAGCGGGGGCCTTCCCCAGAAGACCCAGTACTTC
TRBJ2-5 NA TRBV28 NA CASSLRLSGAGEQYF TGTGCCAGCAGTTTAAGACTTTCGGGGGCGGGGGAGCAGTACTTC
TRBJ1-1 NA TRBV6-5 NA CASSYSPSTEAFF TGTGCCAGCAGTTACTCGCCGAGCACTGAAGCTTTCTTT
TRBJ1-6 NA TRBV14 TRBD1 CASSQRLTGTGGLPLHF TGTGCCAGCAGCCAACGCCTAACCGGGACAGGGGGCCTTCCCCTCCACTTT
TRBJ2-7 NA TRBV7-2 NA CASSSNYEQYF TGTGCCAGCAGCTCCAACTACGAGCAGTACTTC
TRBJ2-7 NA TRBV7-2 TRBD1 CASSGTASYEQYF TGTGCCAGCAGCGGGACAGCGTCCTACGAGCAGTACTTC
TRBJ2-1 NA TRBV5-1 TRBD2 CASSSVPSGGNIEQFF TGCGCCAGCAGCTCGGTGCCCAGCGGGGGTAATATTGAGCAGTTCTTC
TRBJ2-4 once TRBV9 TRBD1 CASSEGGVDKNIQYF TGTGCCAGCAGCGAAGGGGGCGTGGACAAAAACATTCAGTACTTC
TRBJ1-1 NA TRBV29-1 TRBD1 CSVEGSTGGPPTEAFF TGCAGCGTTGAAGGATCAACAGGGGGTCCGCCAACTGAAGCTTTCTTT
TRBJ2-5 NA TRBV7-3 TRBD2 CASSLSGGRETQYF TGTGCCAGCAGCTTAAGCGGGGGGCGGGAGACCCAGTACTTC
TRBJ2-6 NA TRBV9 NA CASSVDAGLGSGANVLTF TGTGCCAGCAGCGTAGATGCGGGGTTGGGCTCTGGGGCCAACGTCCTGACTTTC
TRBJ2-5 NA TRBV2 NA CASRASQGFQETQYF TGTGCCAGCAGGGCTTCCCAGGGGTTTCAAGAGACCCAGTACTTC
TRBJ1-4 NA TRBV7-9 TRBD1 CASSPGTGDRKLFF TGTGCCAGCAGCCCCGGGACAGGGGATCGAAAACTGTTTTTT
TRBJ2-3 NA TRBV5-1 TRBD2 CASSERGPEDTQYF TGCGCCAGCAGCGAGCGGGGGCCGGAGGATACGCAGTATTTT
TRBJ2-7 NA TRBV9 NA CASSPQTRNYEQYF TGTGCCAGCAGCCCTCAGACACGCAACTACGAGCAGTACTTC
TRBJ1-2 NA TRBV2 NA CASSGGGVLGGGYTF TGTGCCAGCAGTGGGGGTGGGGTCCTGGGAGGCGGCTACACCTTC
TRBJ2-5 NA TRBV28 NA CASARALLETQYF TGTGCCAGTGCGCGGGCCTTATTGGAGACCCAGTACTTC